This TCR beta chain was sequenced for a study of T cells in Graves' hyperthyroidism and ophthalmopathy (dated by TCRdb to the late 2010s). A note on the overall study: Peripheral blood was sampled at the time of initial diagnosis, prior to any treatment. To identify distinguishing TCR V-J signatures, a discovery cohort of about a hundred patients was used, comprising some 43 with Graves' ophthalmopathy and around 57 with stable Graves' hyperthyroidism. An independent validation cohort of around 19 hyperthyroidism patients and 17 patients who later progressed to ophthalmopathy tested prospective prediction of ophthalmopathy. The roughly 90 discovery patients were divided at random into training and test sets in a 7:3 ratio. The study also compared thyroid tissue and blood T-cell repertoires from several Graves' hyperthyroidism patients. After sampling, hyperthyroidism patients received methimazole starting at 30 mg daily, and ophthalmopathy patients received high-dose intravenous methylprednisolone. According to the paper, TCR Vbeta CDR3 sequencing was carried out on some 140 peripheral blood samples, which came from under 50 ophthalmopathy, around 74 hyperthyroidism and approximately 17 progressor patients.

The TCR beta CDR3 regions were amplified from RNA transcripts. A first-round RT-PCR of the TCR CDR3 used the HTBI primer set with the Qiagen OneStep RT-PCR kit. Libraries were constructed in a second round of multiplex PCR, after which size selection and purification were carried out. Paired-end sequencing of the libraries was performed with 100 bp reads on an Illumina HiSeq2000. The source study handled its data this way. SOAPnuke was used to process the raw data, with reads discarded if the reads contained adapters or uncalled bases, had a mean Phred below 15, or lacked an exact constant-primer or identifier match. COPE v1.2.5 was used to merge high-quality paired reads, and clonotypes were defined as unique nucleotide sequences. MiTCR v1.1 was used to align the clonotypes against IMGT TRBV, TRBD and TRBJ reference segments. Only V-J combinations with frequency above 0.0001, covering roughly 99% of repertoires, were analysed. The TCS score was defined as the ratio of F50 (clonal expansion) to E x V (chaos), calculated using BLOSUM62-based TCRdist between CDR3 peptides within each V-J. Welch's t-statistics and random forest reduced 500 to 550 V-J features to under 15, which were used in a naive Bayes classifier (R e1071). TCRdb took the public reads, trimmed them with fastp at Q25, ran MiXCR for clone calling and kept in-frame beta chains. Duplicate CDR3 protein sequences are folded into a single record with the most common DNA and genes. TCRdb, rather than the study authors, made the V and J calls. For this sample there are 400,000 to 450,000 distinct CDR3 sequences; roughly 15% appear just once. Over 10% of the sample is in the top ten clones.

Results the study describes overall, beyond this receptor: Sample size was not statistically predetermined, and blinding of investigators to group allocation was not performed. Blood samples also contained most of the expanded thyroid clonotypes (frequency above 0.001), which suggests that blood repertoires may reflect thyroid immune responses. In validation, the model predicted progression to ophthalmopathy a median of 6.5 months before onset, with around 70% sensitivity and 72.22% specificity. A model built on a 13 V-J signature distinguished ophthalmopathy from stable hyperthyroidism, reaching 87.88% sensitivity and about 81% specificity in cross-validation and 80%/75% in testing.

Many counts were recorded for this clonotype. Its antigen is still unknown. One base away there is no much larger clone; base qualities are not given. Moderately to severely active disease, a Clinical Activity Score of at least 3, a NOSPECS grade of at least 4, and a duration under 3 months were present in ophthalmopathy patients. Any patient with an uncontrolled infection, another autoimmune disease, pregnancy or lactation was excluded. Diagnoses were established on the basis of clinical symptoms, serum thyroxine and TRAb, thyroid ultrasound, and orbital computed tomography. PBMCs were isolated from about 9 ml of fresh peripheral blood by Ficoll-Paque density gradient centrifugation. Total RNA was extracted using Trizol reagent, and RNA quality was assessed on an Agilent 2100 Bioanalyzer. Per the germline V gene, MNHNS is the CDR1 and SASEGT is the CDR2. The CDR3 runs 14 residues from the cysteine to the phenylalanine. Left in the record is the CDR3 DNA by itself, 42 bases read in frame from the first base. V is clipped by 3 bases and J by 5 bases, and the sequence between their germline boundaries is 13 bases long.

This clonotype originated in a man in his late teens or twenties with Graves' ophthalmopathy. Sequenced: blood. The rearranged segments are TRBV6-1 and TRBJ2-5; possibly the D gene is TRBD2, per 6 matching bases. The CDR3 sequence is CASSDETSRETQYF. The bases are TGTGCCAGCAGTGATGAGACTAGTCGGGAGACCCAGTACTTC.